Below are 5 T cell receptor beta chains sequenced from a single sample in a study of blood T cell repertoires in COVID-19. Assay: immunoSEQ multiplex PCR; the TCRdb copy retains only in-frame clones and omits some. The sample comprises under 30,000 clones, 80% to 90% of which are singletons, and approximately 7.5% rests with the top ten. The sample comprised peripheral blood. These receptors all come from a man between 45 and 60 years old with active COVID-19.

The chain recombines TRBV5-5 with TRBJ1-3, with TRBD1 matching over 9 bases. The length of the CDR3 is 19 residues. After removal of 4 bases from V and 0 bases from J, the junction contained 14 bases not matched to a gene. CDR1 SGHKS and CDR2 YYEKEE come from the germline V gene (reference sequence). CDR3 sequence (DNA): TGTGCCAGCAGCGGTCTGGGACAGGGAGACAGAAGCTCTGGAAACACCATATATTTT. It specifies CASSGLGQGDRSSGNTIYF.

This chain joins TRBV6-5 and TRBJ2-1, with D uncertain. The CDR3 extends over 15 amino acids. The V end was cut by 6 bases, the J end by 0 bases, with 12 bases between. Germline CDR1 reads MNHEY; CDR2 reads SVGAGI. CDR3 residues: CASSPTFSSYNEQFF. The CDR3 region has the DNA TGTGCCAGCAGCCCAACCTTCAGCTCCTACAATGAGCAGTTCTTC.

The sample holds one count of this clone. Written as DNA, the CDR3 is TGCGCCAGCAGCTTAGCGACAGGAGATGAGCAGTTCTTC. Amino acid sequence: CASSLATGDEQFF. This chain links TRBV5-1 with TRBJ2-1; a weak D match, TRBD1 (6 bases). CDR3 length: 13 amino acids. With 2 bases removed from V and 8 bases from J, the gap between germline ends came to 11 bases. Germline CDR1 and CDR2: SGHRS and YFSETQ. Using reference TRBV5-1 and TRBJ2-1 for the parts outside the CDR3, the full variable domain is KAGVTQTPRYLIKTRGQQVTLSCSPISGHRSVSWYQQTPGQGLQFLFEYFSETQRNKGNFPGRFSGRQFSNSRSEMNVSTLELGDSALYLCASSLATGDEQFFGPGTRLTVL.

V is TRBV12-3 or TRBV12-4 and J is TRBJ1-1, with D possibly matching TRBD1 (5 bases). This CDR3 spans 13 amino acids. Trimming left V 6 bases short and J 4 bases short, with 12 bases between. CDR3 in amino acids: CASSHGGGTEAFF. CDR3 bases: TGTGCCAGCAGCCATGGGGGAGGCACTGAAGCTTTCTTT.

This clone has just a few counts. The CDR3 sequence is CASSAAGLLYV. DNA of the CDR3: TGTGCCAGCAGTGCGGCAGGTTTACTGTACGTC. The gene calls are TRBV2 and TRBJ2-7, with D uncertain. Germline lookup yields CDR1 SNHLY and CDR2 FYNNEI. Trimming left V 4 bases short and J 12 bases short, with 13 bases between. The CDR3 consists of 11 residues.